Presented here are 23 T cell receptor beta chains from one specimen sequenced in a study of neurological immune-mediated disorders. Via MiXCR, TCRdb re-called the 5' RACE reads, giving one row per CDR3 protein. The data contain roughly 62,000 distinct CDR3 sequences, about 2.5% of them singletons. What was sequenced was PBMCs. These receptors were taken from a man aged 45 to 65 with multiple sclerosis.

This clonotype was seen repeatedly, ten times or more. This chain uses TRBV20-1 with TRBJ1-6, with a possible D match to TRBD1 (6 bases). The CDR3 loop spans 15 amino acids. CDR1 is DFQATT, CDR2 SNEGSKA, per germline (reference sequence). With 0 bases removed from V and 7 bases from J, the gap between germline ends came to 13 bases. The CDR3 bases are TGCAGTGCTAGAGATCCACAGGGTGGCAATTCACCCCTCCACTTT. Its protein product is CSARDPQGGNSPLHF.

This clonotype was observed at least ten times. The rearrangement uses TRBV5-1 and TRBJ2-3, with D unresolved. Germline V gene lookup returns CDR1 SGHRS and CDR2 YFSETQ. The CDR3 covers 15 residues. V was cut by 2 bases and J by 2 bases, with 12 bases left in between. CDR3 in amino acids: CASSFESRNTDTQYF. The CDR3, as DNA: TGCGCCAGCAGCTTCGAGAGCAGGAACACAGATACGCAGTATTTT.

This clonotype has at least ten counts. The chain is built from TRBV7-6 and TRBJ1-2; 11 bases agree with TRBD1. V dropped 6 bases and J dropped 8; count of bases not matched to a gene: 2. Germline V lookup: CDR1 SGHVS, CDR2 FNYEAQ. The CDR3 spans 12 residues. This CDR3 is CASRGQGEGYTF. The CDR3, as DNA: TGTGCCAGCAGGGGACAGGGGGAGGGCTACACCTTC.

This clonotype showed up many times. V usage is TRBV5-1 and J usage is TRBJ2-2; perhaps TRBD1 as D (6 bases). Germline lookup yields CDR1 SGHRS and CDR2 YFSETQ. The CDR3 runs to 14 residues. Trimming took off 0 bases at V and 3 bases at J, with 6 bases between the two ends. This CDR3 is CASSLGTDTGELFF. In DNA form, the CDR3 reads TGCGCCAGCAGCTTGGGGACAGACACCGGGGAGCTGTTTTTT.

This clonotype was recorded at least ten times. The chain carries TRBV5-1 and TRBJ2-5; TRBD1 agrees at 9 bases. Losses at the gene ends were 4 bases for V and 4 bases for J; bases not matched to a gene: 8. CDR3 size: 15 residues. Germline-derived CDR1 and CDR2 are SGHRS and YFSETQ. The CDR3 DNA sequence: TGCGCCAGCAGCAGACCGGGACAGGGTGGAGAGACCCAGTACTTC. As protein: CASSRPGQGGETQYF.

This clonotype was seen at least ten times. The V call is TRBV11-2, the J call TRBJ2-1; TRBD2 aligns across 12 bases. J gave up 8 bases and V 0 bases, and 14 bases lay outside the gene matches. The CDR3 covers 19 residues. Germline lookup yields CDR1 SGHAT and CDR2 FQNNGV. CDR3: CASSLDFGLAGRRMDEQFF. As DNA, the CDR3 is TGTGCCAGCAGCTTAGATTTCGGACTAGCGGGGCGAAGAATGGATGAGCAGTTCTTC.

At least ten counts were recorded for this clonotype. V and J are TRBV6-5 and TRBJ2-4; tentatively, D is TRBD2 (6 bases). The V gene lost 5 bases and the J gene lost 1 base, with 9 bases spanning the gap. This CDR3 is built from 14 residues. The germline CDR1 and CDR2 sequences are MNHEY and SVGAGI. The DNA of the CDR3 is TGTGCCAGCAGTGGGAGGATGGCCAAAAACATTCAGTACTTC. Amino acid sequence: CASSGRMAKNIQYF.

This rearrangement joins TRBV11-1 to TRBJ2-2; no clear D gene. Looked up from germline, CDR1 is SGHAT and CDR2 is FQDESV (reference sequence). The CDR3 length is 17 residues. V lost 0 bases, J lost 8 bases, and 19 bases lay in between. The CDR3 protein is CASSLARVRAVSGELFF. The CDR3 coding sequence is TGTGCCAGCAGCTTAGCTCGGGTCCGGGCCGTGTCTGGGGAGCTGTTTTTT.

This clonotype was counted between two and nine times. This rearrangement joins TRBV2 to TRBJ2-7, with D uncertain. This CDR3 is 14 amino acids long. The germline V gene encodes CDR1 SNHLY and CDR2 FYNNEI. V dropped 2 bases and J dropped 0 bases, with 8 bases sitting between them. As DNA, the CDR3 is TGTGCCAGCAGTGAAAACCAAGACTCCTACGAGCAGTACTTC. Amino acid sequence: CASSENQDSYEQYF.

There are many counts of this clonotype. V usage is TRBV19 and J usage is TRBJ2-3, with a possible D match to TRBD2 (5 bases). CDR3 length: 13 amino acids. V was trimmed by 5 bases and J by 5 bases, leaving 11 bases between them. Germline lookup yields CDR1 LNHDA and CDR2 SQIVND (reference sequence). The CDR3 sequence: CASSLAGIDTQYF. CDR3 nucleotides: TGTGCCAGTAGTCTCGCGGGTATAGATACGCAGTATTTT. The full variable domain, completed using reference TRBV19 and TRBJ2-3, is DGGITQSPKYLFRKEGQNVTLSCEQNLNHDAMYWYRQDPGQGLRLIYYSQIVNDFQKGDIAEGYSVSREKKESFPLTVTSAQKNPTAFYLCASSLAGIDTQYFGPGTRLTVL.

This clonotype was seen repeatedly, ten times or more. The chain recombines TRBV20-1 with TRBJ2-3; no clear D. The CDR3 is 12 amino acids. V was clipped by 3 bases and J by 0 bases, with 4 bases between them. The V gene's germline CDR1 is DFQATT and CDR2 SNEGSKA (reference sequence). The CDR3 is CSASGSTDTQYF. CDR3 bases: TGCAGTGCTAGCGGGAGCACAGATACGCAGTATTTT.

At least ten counts were recorded for this clonotype. The V call is TRBV12-3 or TRBV12-4, the J call TRBJ1-5; 7 nucleotides match TRBD1. The CDR3 is made up of 13 amino acids. Germline trimming cut 7 bases from V and 7 bases from J; bases unmatched to any gene: 7. The CDR3 nucleotides read TGTGCCAGCACCGGACAGGTCGGGCAGCCCCAGCATTTT. This translates into CASTGQVGQPQHF.

This clonotype was recorded at least ten times. This chain joins TRBV20-1 and TRBJ2-7; the match to TRBD1 covers 9 bases. Germline loops: CDR1 DFQATT, CDR2 SNEGSKA (reference sequence). The CDR3 totals 14 residues. V was pared by 4 bases and J by 3 bases, with 7 bases of the junction left unmatched. CDR3 nucleotide sequence: TGCAGTGCTATACAGGGGGCTTTTAACTACGAGCAGTACTTC. As protein: CSAIQGAFNYEQYF.

This clonotype was detected ten times or more. This chain joins TRBV5-1 and TRBJ2-7, with a possible D match to TRBD1 (5 bases). This CDR3 has 14 residues. CDR1 SGHRS and CDR2 YFSETQ come from the germline V gene. V lost 3 bases and J lost 0, with 10 bases in between. The CDR3 sequence: CASSSQGYSYEQYF. In DNA form, the CDR3 reads TGCGCCAGCAGCTCCCAGGGTTACTCCTACGAGCAGTACTTC.

The table lists this clonotype with many counts. The chain recombines TRBV7-8 with TRBJ2-2; 10 nucleotides line up with TRBD2. Trimming cost V 5 bases and J 6 bases; bases outside gene matches: 6. The CDR3 covers 15 residues. Germline CDR1 reads SGHVS; CDR2 reads FQNEAQ. This chain's CDR3 is CASSISGGAAGELFF. CDR3 in DNA: TGTGCCAGCAGCATAAGCGGGGGGGCCGCCGGGGAGCTGTTTTTT.

This clonotype has a count of ten or more. The chain links TRBV20-1 to TRBJ1-4; TRBD1 agrees at 8 bases. The J segment lost 6 bases and the V segment lost 2 bases, leaving 5 bases of the junction unmatched. The CDR3 contains 14 residues. Germline CDR1 reads DFQATT; CDR2 reads SNEGSKA (reference sequence). The CDR3 reads CSARSQGGYEKLFF. Here the CDR3 DNA reads TGCAGTGCTAGATCACAGGGGGGATATGAAAAACTGTTTTTT.

Of note for this clonotype: This may come from a read error, since a much larger clone is one base off. The CDR3 sequence is CAIRETVGGDNEQFF. CDR3 in DNA: TGTGCCATCAGAGAGACAGTGGGAGGTGACAATGAGCAGTTCTTC. The chain uses TRBV10-3 and TRBJ2-1; D may be TRBD2 (6 bases). Germline V gives CDR1 ENHRY, CDR2 SYGVKD. Between the trimmed V and J ends, which lost 6 bases and 5 bases, there was a span of 17 bases. The CDR3 extends over 15 amino acids.

The table lists this clonotype with many counts. The chain combines TRBV5-1 with TRBJ2-1, with 8 bases matching TRBD2. The V and J ends lost 0 bases and 5 bases, in that order; junction bases with no gene match: 7. The CDR3 has 16 amino acids. Looked up from germline, CDR1 is SGHRS and CDR2 is YFSETQ. This CDR3 is CASSLGTGGPHNEQFF. CDR3 nucleotides: TGCGCCAGCAGCTTGGGCACGGGGGGGCCACACAATGAGCAGTTCTTC.

The table lists this clonotype with many counts. The chain joins TRBV21-1 to TRBJ2-7. TRBV21-1 is flagged as a pseudogene. CDR3 length equals 14 residues. The CDR3 loop reads CASSTGVFFYEQYF. The CDR3 DNA sequence: TGTGCCAGCAGCACAGGGGTATTCTTCTACGAGCAGTACTTC.

This clonotype appeared many times. The V and J genes are TRBV5-4 and TRBJ2-4; no clear D. Germline V lookup: CDR1 SGHNT, CDR2 YYREEE (reference sequence). V was clipped by 0 bases and J by 4 bases, with 14 bases between them. The CDR3 consists of 16 residues. In DNA form, the CDR3 reads TGTGCCAGCAGCTTGGCGGTTGGGGATCAGAAAAACATTCAGTACTTC. Its protein product is CASSLAVGDQKNIQYF.

This chain links TRBV6-5 with TRBJ2-7; no clear D gene. Trimming stripped 0 bases from V and 4 bases from J, with 13 bases between. Germline V gene lookup returns CDR1 MNHEY and CDR2 SVGAGI. The CDR3 is made up of 15 amino acids. CDR3 bases: TGTGCCAGCAGTTACTCGGCCTCATTCCCGTACGAGCAGTACTTC. Translated, it gives CASSYSASFPYEQYF.

This clonotype has a count of ten or more. The J gene is TRBJ1-2, the V gene TRBV12-3 or TRBV12-4; possibly TRBD1 for D (5 bases). The CDR3 consists of 13 residues. V dropped 3 bases and J dropped 7 bases, with 12 bases sitting between them. CDR3 amino acids: CASSFQGAGGYTF. The CDR3 DNA is TGTGCCAGCAGTTTTCAAGGGGCGGGTGGCTACACCTTC.

The sample holds many counts of this clonotype. The rearrangement uses TRBV9 and TRBJ1-1; TRBD1 is a possible D gene (6 bases). V was cut by 3 bases and J by 1 base, with 10 bases left in between. This CDR3 contains 14 residues. Germline V gives CDR1 SGDLS, CDR2 YYNGEE. CDR3 sequence: CASSEQGANTEAFF. CDR3 DNA: TGTGCCAGCAGCGAACAGGGCGCGAACACTGAAGCTTTCTTT.